The rows below give T cell receptor beta chains drawn from one sample of a study of blood T cell repertoires in COVID-19. Repertoires were generated with immunoSEQ multiplex PCR, while TCRdb's copy carries only in-frame clones and drops some. The table records about 280,000 clones, around 87% of them present only once. Sequencing was done on a sample of PBMCs or T cells enriched from blood (not recorded which). Source of these receptors: a woman aged 18-29 years with acute COVID-19. Both conserved end residues are part of each CDR3. A D gene is named only where the DNA matches it firmly. Size is stated for part of the rows, as once, few or many counts, or as a class when the clone is expanded.

d_gene: TRBD2; j_gene: TRBJ2-7; abundance: .; v_gene: TRBV4-2; CDR3aa: CASSDQAGVSYEQYF; CDR3nt: TGTGCCAGCAGTGACCAGGCGGGAGTTTCCTACGAGCAGTACTTC
d_gene: TRBD1; j_gene: TRBJ1-5; abundance: .; v_gene: TRBV28; CDR3aa: CASSLPGGIEPQHF; CDR3nt: TGTGCCAGCAGTTTGCCAGGGGGCATTGAGCCCCAGCATTTT
d_gene: .; j_gene: TRBJ2-7; abundance: .; v_gene: TRBV28; CDR3aa: CASSFRQGTYEQYF; CDR3nt: TGTGCCAGCAGTTTCCGGCAGGGCACCTACGAGCAGTACTTC
d_gene: .; j_gene: TRBJ1-2; abundance: .; v_gene: TRBV20-1; CDR3aa: CSAQGNGYTF; CDR3nt: TGCAGTGCGCAGGGAAATGGCTACACCTTC
d_gene: .; j_gene: TRBJ2-7; abundance: .; v_gene: TRBV5-8; CDR3aa: CASSTTRGSGYYEQYF; CDR3nt: TGTGCCAGCAGCACTACCCGGGGGAGCGGATACTACGAGCAGTACTTC
d_gene: .; j_gene: TRBJ2-7; abundance: .; v_gene: TRBV5-1; CDR3aa: CASSFSQPGPSPYEQYF; CDR3nt: TGCGCCAGCAGCTTTTCACAACCGGGTCCTTCACCCTACGAGCAGTACTTC
d_gene: .; j_gene: TRBJ2-5; abundance: .; v_gene: TRBV20-1; CDR3aa: CSASVKETQYF; CDR3nt: TGCAGTGCTAGTGTAAAAGAGACCCAGTACTTC
d_gene: TRBD2; j_gene: TRBJ2-1; abundance: .; v_gene: TRBV30; CDR3aa: CAWSGGLAGVGEQFF; CDR3nt: TGTGCCTGGAGTGGGGGACTAGCGGGAGTGGGTGAGCAGTTCTTC
d_gene: .; j_gene: TRBJ2-7; abundance: .; v_gene: TRBV9; CDR3aa: CASSVGGEDSYEQYF; CDR3nt: TGTGCCAGCAGCGTGGGCGGGGAGGACTCTTACGAGCAGTACTTC
d_gene: .; j_gene: TRBJ2-1; abundance: few; v_gene: TRBV4-1; CDR3aa: CASSQSGNEQFF; CDR3nt: TGCGCCAGCAGCCAATCAGGAAATGAGCAGTTCTTC
d_gene: TRBD1; j_gene: TRBJ1-2; abundance: .; v_gene: TRBV18; CDR3aa: CASSPPMTGRHGYTF; CDR3nt: TGTGCCAGCTCACCACCCATGACAGGGAGGCATGGCTACACCTTC
d_gene: TRBD2; j_gene: TRBJ2-5; abundance: .; v_gene: TRBV11-2; CDR3aa: CASSLVGRGRTQETQYF; CDR3nt: TGTGCCAGCAGCTTAGTCGGGCGCGGGAGGACCCAAGAGACCCAGTACTTC
d_gene: .; j_gene: TRBJ2-1; abundance: .; v_gene: TRBV5-1; CDR3aa: CASSFQGSSYNEQFF; CDR3nt: TGCGCCAGCAGCTTTCAGGGGAGCTCCTACAATGAGCAGTTCTTC
d_gene: .; j_gene: TRBJ1-1; abundance: .; v_gene: TRBV28; CDR3aa: CASSTEVNTEAFF; CDR3nt: TGTGCCAGCAGCACGGAGGTGAACACTGAAGCTTTCTTT
d_gene: .; j_gene: TRBJ1-4; abundance: .; v_gene: TRBV4-1; CDR3aa: CASSPTPRTVTEEKLFF; CDR3nt: TGCGCCAGCAGCCCGACACCTAGGACAGTGACGGAGGAAAAACTGTTTTTT
d_gene: TRBD2; j_gene: TRBJ2-5; abundance: .; v_gene: TRBV11-2; CDR3aa: CASSLLTSGSKETQYF; CDR3nt: TGTGCCAGCAGCTTATTGACTAGCGGGAGTAAAGAGACCCAGTACTTC
d_gene: .; j_gene: TRBJ1-1; abundance: .; v_gene: TRBV29-1; CDR3aa: CSAGDSEAFF; CDR3nt: TGCAGCGCTGGGGACTCTGAAGCTTTCTTT
d_gene: TRBD2; j_gene: TRBJ2-1; abundance: once; v_gene: TRBV29-1; CDR3aa: CSVVFWRENYDEQFF; CDR3nt: TGCAGCGTTGTTTTTTGGCGGGAGAACTACGATGAGCAGTTCTTC
d_gene: TRBD2; j_gene: TRBJ2-1; abundance: .; v_gene: TRBV7-8; CDR3aa: CASSLALAASYNEQFF; CDR3nt: TGTGCCAGCAGCTTAGCGCTAGCGGCCTCCTACAATGAGCAGTTCTTC
d_gene: .; j_gene: TRBJ2-7; abundance: .; v_gene: TRBV19; CDR3aa: CASSNTGAYEQYF; CDR3nt: TGTGCCAGTAGTAACACTGGAGCCTACGAGCAGTACTTC